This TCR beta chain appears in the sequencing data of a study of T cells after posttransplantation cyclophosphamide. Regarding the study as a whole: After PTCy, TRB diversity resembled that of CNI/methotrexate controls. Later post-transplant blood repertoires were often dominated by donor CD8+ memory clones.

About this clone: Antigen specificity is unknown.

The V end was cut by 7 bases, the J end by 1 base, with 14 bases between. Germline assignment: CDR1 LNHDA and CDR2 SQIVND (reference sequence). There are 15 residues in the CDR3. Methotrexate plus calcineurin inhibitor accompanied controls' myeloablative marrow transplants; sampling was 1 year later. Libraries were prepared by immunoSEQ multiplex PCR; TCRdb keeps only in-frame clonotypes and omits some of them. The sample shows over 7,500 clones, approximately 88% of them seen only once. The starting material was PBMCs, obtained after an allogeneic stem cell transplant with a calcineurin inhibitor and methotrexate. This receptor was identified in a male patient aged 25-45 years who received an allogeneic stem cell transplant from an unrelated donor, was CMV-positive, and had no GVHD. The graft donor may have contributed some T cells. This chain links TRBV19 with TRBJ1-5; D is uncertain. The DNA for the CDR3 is TGTGCCAGTATAGATGTCCCGGGGAGCAATCAGCCCCAGCATTTT. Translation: CASIDVPGSNQPQHF.